These 30 T cell receptor beta chains share one sample of origin, sequenced in a study of T cells and copy number aberrations in small-cell lung cancer. Data came from immunoSEQ multiplex PCR; TCRdb stores just in-frame clones and leaves some out. The data show under 8,000 clones, roughly 82% seen once. The sample taken for sequencing was normal tissue next to the tumor. Every receptor here comes from a woman between 50 and 59 years old with small cell lung cancer.

As DNA, the CDR3 is TGTGCCAGCAGCGGGGGGGTATTCAGCAATCAGCCCCAGCATTTT. It translates to CASSGGVFSNQPQHF. This sequence joins TRBV7-9 and TRBJ1-5; D might be TRBD1 (5 bases). The CDR3 covers 15 residues. Per germline, CDR1 SEHNR and CDR2 FQNEAQ (reference sequence). Trimming shortened V by 5 bases and J by 1 base, and 12 bases separated the two germline ends.

The gene calls are TRBV7-2 and TRBJ2-5; D may be TRBD2 (5 bases). Germline V gene sequence: CDR1 SGHTA, CDR2 FQGNSA. V shed 1 base and J shed 4 bases, with 7 bases lying between them. The length of the CDR3 is 13 residues. The chain's CDR3 is CASSLVEGETQYF. CDR3 DNA: TGTGCCAGCAGCTTAGTTGAGGGAGAGACCCAGTACTTC.

This clone has just a few counts. The chain employs TRBV27 and TRBJ2-7; D is perhaps TRBD2 (6 bases). This CDR3 spans 14 amino acids. V was trimmed by 5 bases and J by 6 bases, leaving 17 bases between them. CDR1 is MNHEY, CDR2 SMNVEV, per germline (reference sequence). In DNA, the CDR3 is TGTGCCAGCAGTGTGACTAGTATCCGTCGCGAGCAGTACTTC. Translation: CASSVTSIRREQYF.

V and J are TRBV28 and TRBJ2-3, with D possibly called TRBD1 or TRBD2 (5 bases each). CDR3 length: 14 residues. Germline V gene lookup returns CDR1 MDHEN and CDR2 SYDVKM. Between the trimmed V and J ends, which lost 6 bases and 5 bases, there was a span of 15 bases. The CDR3 is CASRFRVRGDTQYF. The CDR3 bases are TGTGCCAGCAGGTTCCGCGTGAGGGGAGATACGCAGTATTTT. The whole variable domain, filled in from reference TRBV28 and TRBJ2-3, reads DVKVTQSSRYLVKRTGEKVFLECVQDMDHENMFWYRQDPGLGLRLIYFSYDVKMKEKGDIPEGYSVSREKKERFSLILESASTNQTSMYLCASRFRVRGDTQYFGPGTRLTVL.

This clone was observed once. The rearrangement joins TRBV30 to TRBJ2-3; D ambiguous. Germline V gene lookup returns CDR1 GTSNPN and CDR2 SVGIG (reference sequence). V was pared by 7 bases and J by 0 bases, with 14 bases between. The CDR3 loop spans 14 amino acids. The CDR3 DNA reads as TGTGCCTTCACCGCGGTTGCTAGCACAGATACGCAGTATTTT. Encoded protein: CAFTAVASTDTQYF.

This clone was seen just once. The rearrangement joins TRBV5-4 to TRBJ1-2; D may be TRBD1 (5 bases). This CDR3 region has 16 residues. Deletions cut 2 bases from V and 6 bases from J, with 20 bases between. Germline loops: CDR1 SGHNT, CDR2 YYREEE (reference sequence). CDR3 bases: TGTGCCAGCAGCTTCCCCAGACTTGGGGCGTTGGATGGCTACACCTTC. It translates to CASSFPRLGALDGYTF.

This sequence joins TRBV7-3 and TRBJ2-3; 10 bases match TRBD2. Germline CDR1 is SGHTA and CDR2 is FQGTGA. This CDR3 contains 15 residues. The J segment lost 0 bases and the V segment lost 3 bases, leaving 0 bases of the junction unmatched. This CDR3 reads CASSFSGRSTDTQYF. The CDR3 DNA sequence: TGTGCCAGCAGCTTTAGCGGGAGGAGCACAGATACGCAGTATTTT. The whole variable domain, remainder taken from reference TRBV7-3 and TRBJ2-3, is GAGVSQTPSNKVTEKGKYVELRCDPISGHTALYWYRQSLGQGPEFLIYFQGTGAADDSGLPNDRFFAVRPEGSVSTLKIQRTERGDSAVYLCASSFSGRSTDTQYFGPGTRLTVL.

The V and J genes are TRBV6-6 and TRBJ1-1, with a weak D call TRBD1 (5 bases). Trimming took 5 bases from V and 4 from J, leaving 20 bases between them. This CDR3 comprises 16 residues. Germline V CDR1 and CDR2: MNHNY, SVGAGI (reference sequence). The DNA of the CDR3 is TGTGCCAGCAGTGACTGGGGGGTAGAGGGAGGCACTGAAGCTTTCTTT. Translating it yields CASSDWGVEGGTEAFF.

V and J are TRBV4-3 and TRBJ1-3; D is ambiguous. CDR1 is LGHNA and CDR2 is YSLEER in the germline V gene. Trimming left V 0 bases short and J 3 bases short, with 15 bases between. The CDR3 consists of 17 residues. The CDR3, as DNA: TGCGCCAGCAGCCAAGATCTTTTAGATATCTTTGGAAACACCATATATTTT. This sequence encodes CASSQDLLDIFGNTIYF.

The CDR3 sequence is CASSLTGGALDEAFF. For the CDR3, the DNA is TGTGCCAGCAGTCTAACAGGGGGCGCCTTGGATGAAGCTTTCTTT. V and J are TRBV28 and TRBJ1-1; 9 bases are shared with TRBD1. From germline, CDR1 is MDHEN and CDR2 SYDVKM. After removal of 5 bases from V and 7 bases from J, the junction contained 11 bases not matched to a gene. The CDR3 extends over 15 amino acids. Full variable domain (remainder filled in from reference TRBV28 and TRBJ1-1): DVKVTQSSRYLVKRTGEKVFLECVQDMDHENMFWYRQDPGLGLRLIYFSYDVKMKEKGDIPEGYSVSREKKERFSLILESASTNQTSMYLCASSLTGGALDEAFFGQGTRLTVV.

This clone was picked up one time. The J gene is TRBJ1-4, the V gene TRBV29-1, with unresolved D. With 0 bases removed from V and 14 bases from J, the gap between germline ends came to 13 bases. Looked up from germline, CDR1 is SQVTM and CDR2 is ANQGSEA. This CDR3 has 12 residues. This CDR3 is CSVEEGRQRLFF. The DNA of the CDR3 is TGCAGCGTTGAAGAGGGGAGGCAGAGGCTGTTTTTT.

This chain links TRBV28 with TRBJ1-3; D is unresolved. With 10 bases removed from V and 5 bases from J, the gap between germline ends came to 6 bases. Germline V gene sequence: CDR1 MDHEN, CDR2 SYDVKM. The CDR3 has 10 residues. This CDR3 reads CANNRNTIYF. CDR3 in DNA: TGTGCCAACAATCGAAACACCATATATTTT.

V and J are TRBV5-1 and TRBJ1-4; 7 bases are shared with TRBD1. Germline assignment: CDR1 SGHRS and CDR2 YFSETQ. Trimming took 4 bases from V and 8 from J; bases not matched to a gene: 8. The CDR3 extends over 14 amino acids. The CDR3 DNA is TGCGCCAGCAGCCCCGCAGGGGGAGAAGAAAAACTGTTTTTT. It specifies CASSPAGGEEKLFF.

V usage is TRBV18 and J usage is TRBJ2-1; weak D call: TRBD2 (6 bases). Germline values: CDR1 KGHSH, CDR2 LQKENI. There are 17 residues in the CDR3. V was trimmed by 0 bases and J by 0 bases, leaving 12 bases between them. The CDR3 region has the DNA TGTGCCAGCTCACCACCTCTAGCGAAGAGCTCCTACAATGAGCAGTTCTTC. Its translation: CASSPPLAKSSYNEQFF. The whole variable domain, filled in from reference TRBV18 and TRBJ2-1, reads NAGVMQNPRHLVRRRGQEARLRCSPMKGHSHVYWYRQLPEEGLKFMVYLQKENIIDESGMPKERFSAEFPKEGPSILRIQQVVRGDSAAYFCASSPPLAKSSYNEQFFGPGTRLTVL.

The chain recombines TRBV2 with TRBJ2-1, with TRBD2 matching over 11 bases. Germline V gene data show CDR1 as SNHLY and CDR2 as FYNNEI. Trimming at V came to 4 bases and at J to 9 bases, leaving 11 bases not matched to a gene. CDR3 length equals 16 residues. The DNA of the CDR3 is TGTGCCAGCAGTGTCATGGCTAGCGGGAGGACCAGTGAGCAGTTCTTC. Protein product: CASSVMASGRTSEQFF.

The V gene is TRBV5-1, the J gene TRBJ2-5; D tentatively fits TRBD1 or TRBD2 (5 bases each). In germline, CDR1 is SGHRS, CDR2 YFSETQ. The CDR3 is 15 amino acids. V dropped 5 bases and J dropped 2 bases, with 16 bases sitting between them. The CDR3 DNA reads as TGCGCCAGCAGTAAACTGAGGGGTCCGCAAGAGACCCAGTACTTC. Amino acid sequence: CASSKLRGPQETQYF.

The chain is built from TRBV5-1 and TRBJ2-4; the D gene is possibly TRBD2 (5 bases). Trimming stripped 3 bases from V and 6 bases from J, with 19 bases between. This CDR3 spans 16 amino acids. The germline V gene has CDR1 SGHRS and CDR2 YFSETQ. CDR3 DNA sequence: TGCGCCAGCAGCTGGACCCCCCGGGATGAAACAAACATTCAGTACTTC. It codes for CASSWTPRDETNIQYF.

The genes are TRBV6-1 and TRBJ2-3, with TRBD2 matching over 8 bases. The length of the CDR3 is 12 residues. Trimming took 4 bases from V and 13 from J; bases not matched to a gene: 7. CDR1 MNHNS and CDR2 SASEGT come from the germline V gene. CDR3 sequence reads: CASSVRSGSEYF. The DNA for the CDR3 is TGTGCCAGCAGTGTACGGAGCGGGAGTGAGTATTTT.

This rearrangement joins TRBV9 to TRBJ1-1; D might be TRBD1 (5 bases). CDR1 and CDR2 (germline): SGDLS, YYNGEE. Trimming cost V 5 bases and J 5 bases, with 13 bases left between them. The CDR3 runs 13 residues. In DNA form, the CDR3 reads TGTGCCAGCAGTTCTCAGGGAAGTACTGAAGCTTTCTTT. The encoded protein is CASSSQGSTEAFF.

This sequence joins TRBV5-1 and TRBJ2-5; the D is unclear. The V gene lost 4 bases and the J gene lost 3 bases, with 16 bases spanning the gap. Looked up from germline, CDR1 is SGHRS and CDR2 is YFSETQ. CDR3 length equals 15 residues. DNA of the CDR3: TGCGCCAGCAGCCAGGACGGCCGAGTTGAAGAGACCCAGTACTTC. Residues: CASSQDGRVEETQYF.

The rearrangement links TRBV6-6 to TRBJ2-7; 9 positions agree with TRBD1. The germline CDR1 and CDR2 sequences are MNHNY and SVGAGI (reference sequence). V gave up 2 bases and J gave up 6 bases; unmatched junction bases: 8. This CDR3 has 15 residues. The chain's CDR3 is CASSYVAGTGSEQYF. In DNA form, the CDR3 reads TGTGCCAGCAGTTACGTAGCCGGGACAGGGTCCGAGCAGTACTTC.

The chain couples TRBV15 to TRBJ2-7; either TRBD1 or TRBD2 may supply D (5 bases each). V dropped 3 bases and J dropped 5 bases, with 11 bases sitting between them. The CDR3 runs to 13 residues. Germline loops: CDR1 LNHNV, CDR2 YYDKDF (reference sequence). In DNA, the CDR3 is TGTGCCACCAGCAGGATGAGGGGAAACGAGCAGTACTTC. Amino acid sequence: CATSRMRGNEQYF.

This chain uses TRBV5-1 with TRBJ2-3; no definite D call. CDR1 SGHRS and CDR2 YFSETQ come from the germline V gene. V gave up 4 bases and J gave up 7 bases, with 19 bases separating them. The CDR3 is 15 amino acids. CDR3 sequence reads: CASSAGPKVEHTQYF. CDR3 bases: TGCGCCAGCAGCGCCGGGCCCAAGGTCGAACATACGCAGTATTTT.

The chain is built from TRBV6-6 and TRBJ2-7, with 12 bases identical to TRBD2. This CDR3 is built from 14 residues. V lost 8 bases and J lost 5; bases outside the gene matches: 7. The germline gives CDR1 MNHNY, CDR2 SVGAGI (reference sequence). This chain's CDR3 is CASSGLAGYHEQYF. As DNA, the CDR3 is TGTGCCAGCTCAGGACTAGCGGGATATCACGAGCAGTACTTC.

The V gene is TRBV7-3, the J gene TRBJ2-1; D is unclear. CDR3 length: 15 amino acids. Trimming left V 4 bases short and J 5 bases short, with 15 bases between. CDR1 and CDR2 from the germline V gene are SGHTA and FQGTGA. DNA of the CDR3: TGTGCCAGCAGCTCCATGACACGGACGAACAATGAGCAGTTCTTC. Amino acids: CASSSMTRTNNEQFF.

This chain joins TRBV6-5 and TRBJ1-2; 7 nucleotides agree with TRBD1. Germline V CDR1 and CDR2: MNHEY, SVGAGI. This CDR3 is 14 amino acids long. V was pared by 5 bases and J by 4 bases, with 7 bases of the junction left unmatched. The CDR3 loop reads CASSASTGAYGYTF. DNA for the CDR3: TGTGCCAGCAGTGCCTCAACAGGGGCCTATGGCTACACCTTC.

Only one count was recorded for this clone. V gene TRBV30 combines with J gene TRBJ2-7, with 12 nucleotides matching TRBD1. The CDR3 loop spans 14 amino acids. J gave up 5 bases and V 5 bases, and 7 bases lay outside the gene matches. Germline assignment: CDR1 GTSNPN and CDR2 SVGIG (reference sequence). The CDR3: CAWSPGQGAHEQYF. The CDR3 DNA is TGTGCCTGGTCTCCGGGACAGGGGGCGCACGAGCAGTACTTC. Complete variable domain (other parts from reference TRBV30 and TRBJ2-7): SQTIHQWPATLVQPVGSPLSLECTVEGTSNPNLYWYRQAAGRGLQLLFYSVGIGQISSEVPQNLSASRPQDRQFILSSKKLLLSDSGFYLCAWSPGQGAHEQYFGPGTRLTVT.

V usage is TRBV18 and J usage is TRBJ2-5, with a tentative D call TRBD2 (6 bases). The end of the DNA is better explained by TRBJ2-7, so the J call may be wrong. In germline, CDR1 is KGHSH, CDR2 LQKENI. CDR3 size: 14 residues. CDR3 protein: CASSPGRGNYEQYF. The CDR3 DNA is TGTGCCAGCTCACCCGGACGGGGGAACTACGAGCAGTACTTC.

The genes are TRBV19 and TRBJ2-2; 7 positions match TRBD2. This CDR3 contains 15 residues. CDR1 and CDR2 from the germline V gene are LNHDA and SQIVND (reference sequence). Trimming at V came to 0 bases and at J to 2 bases, leaving 0 bases not matched to a gene. The CDR3 protein is CASSIEGLNTGELFF. The CDR3 DNA sequence: TGTGCCAGTAGTATAGAGGGACTAAACACCGGGGAGCTGTTTTTT.

The chain carries TRBV11-2 and TRBJ2-3; weak D call: TRBD1 (5 bases). The CDR3 covers 12 residues. Trimming removed 3 bases from V and 5 bases from J, with 6 bases in between. The germline CDR1 and CDR2 sequences are SGHAT and FQNNGV. The CDR3 region is CASSFRGDTQYF. DNA for the CDR3: TGTGCCAGCAGCTTTAGGGGAGATACGCAGTATTTT.